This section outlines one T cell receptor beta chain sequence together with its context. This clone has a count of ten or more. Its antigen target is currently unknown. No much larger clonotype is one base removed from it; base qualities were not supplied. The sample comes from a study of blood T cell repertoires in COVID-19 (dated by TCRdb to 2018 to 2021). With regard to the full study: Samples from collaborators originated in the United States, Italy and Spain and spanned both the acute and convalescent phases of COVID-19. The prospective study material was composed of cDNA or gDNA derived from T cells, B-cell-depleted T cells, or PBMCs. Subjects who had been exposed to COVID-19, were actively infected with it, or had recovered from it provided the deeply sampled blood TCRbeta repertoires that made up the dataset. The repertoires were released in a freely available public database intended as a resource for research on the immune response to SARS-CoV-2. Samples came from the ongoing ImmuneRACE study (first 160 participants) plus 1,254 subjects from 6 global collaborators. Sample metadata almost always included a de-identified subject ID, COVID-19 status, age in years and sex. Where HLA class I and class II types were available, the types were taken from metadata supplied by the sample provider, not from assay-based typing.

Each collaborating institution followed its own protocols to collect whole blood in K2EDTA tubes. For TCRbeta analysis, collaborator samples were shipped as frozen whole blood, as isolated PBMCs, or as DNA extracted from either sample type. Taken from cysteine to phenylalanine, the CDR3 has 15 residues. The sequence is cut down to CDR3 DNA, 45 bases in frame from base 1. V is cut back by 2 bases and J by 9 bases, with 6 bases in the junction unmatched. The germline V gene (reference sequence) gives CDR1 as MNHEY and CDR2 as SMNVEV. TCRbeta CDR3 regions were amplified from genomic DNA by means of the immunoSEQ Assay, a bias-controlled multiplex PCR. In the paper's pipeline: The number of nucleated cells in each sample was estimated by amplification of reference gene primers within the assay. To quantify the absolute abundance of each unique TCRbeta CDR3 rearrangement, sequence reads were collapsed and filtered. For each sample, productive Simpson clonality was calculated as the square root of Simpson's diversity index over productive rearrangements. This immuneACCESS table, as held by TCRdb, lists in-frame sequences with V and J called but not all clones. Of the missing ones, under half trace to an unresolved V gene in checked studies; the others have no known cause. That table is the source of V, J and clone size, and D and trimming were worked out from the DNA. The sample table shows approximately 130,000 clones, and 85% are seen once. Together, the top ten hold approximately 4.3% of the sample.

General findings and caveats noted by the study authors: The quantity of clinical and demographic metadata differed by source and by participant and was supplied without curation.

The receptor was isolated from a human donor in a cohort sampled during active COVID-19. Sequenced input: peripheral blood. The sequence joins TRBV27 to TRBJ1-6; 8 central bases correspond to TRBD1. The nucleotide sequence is TGTGCCAGCAGTTTAACGCAGGGGGCGCGTTCACCCCTCCACTTT. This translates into CASSLTQGARSPLHF.